The rows below give T cell receptor beta chains drawn from one sample of a study of blood T cell repertoires in COVID-19. Data came from immunoSEQ multiplex PCR; TCRdb stores just in-frame clones and leaves some out. The sample contains approximately 130,000 clones, around 86% of which appear only once. The sequenced sample consisted of peripheral blood. These receptors were obtained from a woman aged 45 to 65 who had recovered from COVID-19. Each CDR3 is given with its conserved first and last residue. A D gene is named only where the DNA matches it firmly. Rows give clone size only sometimes, using once, few, many, or a class for an expanded clone.

TRBV5-1	.	TRBD2	TRBJ2-3	CASSPNSGRATDTQYF	TGCGCCAGCAGCCCCAATAGCGGGAGGGCCACAGATACGCAGTATTTT
TRBV18	.	.	TRBJ2-3	CASSDVEGEGSQVDTQYF	TGTGCCAGCTCCGACGTTGAAGGCGAAGGCAGTCAGGTAGATACGCAGTATTTT
TRBV2	.	.	TRBJ2-2	CASSVFGELFF	TGTGCCAGCAGTGTCTTCGGGGAGCTGTTTTTT
TRBV19	.	TRBD2	TRBJ2-3	CASSGTSGSPSTDTQYF	TGTGCCAGTAGTGGTACTAGCGGGAGTCCTAGCACAGATACGCAGTATTTT
TRBV13	.	.	TRBJ1-1	CASSSRDRTEAFF	TGTGCCAGCAGCTCCAGGGATCGTACTGAAGCTTTCTTT
TRBV10-3	.	.	TRBJ1-2	CAIGRDDEAGGYTF	TGTGCCATTGGCCGAGACGATGAGGCTGGGGGCTACACCTTC
TRBV13	once	.	TRBJ2-7	CASSLNVAEQYF	TGTGCCAGCAGCTTAAACGTAGCCGAGCAGTACTTC
TRBV6-5	.	TRBD2	TRBJ2-3	CASSYLGGLALDTQYF	TGTGCCAGCAGTTACTTGGGGGGACTAGCGTTGGATACGCAGTATTTT
TRBV27	.	.	TRBJ1-2	CASSLLGGAYGYTF	TGTGCCAGCAGTTTGCTGGGGGGTGCCTATGGCTACACCTTC
TRBV19	.	TRBD1	TRBJ1-2	CASNLMGQGDFRYGYTF	TGTGCCAGTAACCTAATGGGACAGGGAGACTTTCGGTATGGCTACACCTTC
TRBV28	.	TRBD1	TRBJ2-1	CASRMDRVGINEQFF	TGTGCCAGCAGGATGGACAGGGTGGGGATCAATGAGCAGTTCTTC
TRBV16	.	TRBD1	TRBJ2-1	CASSPSTGGYYNEQFF	TGTGCCAGCAGTCCTTCGACAGGGGGCTATTACAATGAGCAGTTCTTC
TRBV2	.	TRBD2	TRBJ2-3	CASSDWREGPDTQYF	TGTGCCAGCAGTGATTGGCGGGAGGGCCCAGATACGCAGTATTTT
TRBV30	.	TRBD1	TRBJ2-6	CAWSATGGPYSGANVLTF	TGTGCCTGGAGTGCGACAGGGGGTCCCTACTCTGGGGCCAACGTCCTGACTTTC
TRBV10-3	.	.	TRBJ1-5	CAISETTEEPQHF	TGTGCCATCAGTGAGACGACAGAGGAGCCCCAGCATTTT
TRBV7-9	.	.	TRBJ1-6	CASSRALAVNSPLHF	TGTGCCAGCAGCCGCGCCTTGGCGGTTAATTCACCCCTCCACTTT
TRBV5-1	.	TRBD1	TRBJ1-4	CASSLSGGVREKLFF	TGCGCCAGCAGCTTGTCAGGGGGAGTGCGGGAAAAACTGTTTTTT
TRBV6-2/TRBV6-3	once	.	TRBJ1-1	CASSLQENTEAFF	TGTGCCAGCAGCCTACAGGAGAACACTGAAGCTTTCTTT
TRBV5-5	.	TRBD2	TRBJ2-7	CASSLPDWGGGADEQYF	TGTGCCAGCAGCTTGCCCGACTGGGGCGGGGGGGCCGACGAGCAGTACTTC
TRBV19	few	TRBD1	TRBJ2-1	CASSGLQGPNEQFF	TGTGCCAGCAGCGGCCTACAGGGGCCCAATGAGCAGTTCTTC
TRBV5-8	.	.	TRBJ1-5	CASSLEEALSNQPQHF	TGTGCCAGCAGCTTGGAGGAGGCCCTTAGCAATCAGCCCCAGCATTTT
TRBV3-1/TRBV3-2	.	.	TRBJ1-1	CASSLDIWNTEAFF	TGTGCCAGCAGCCTGGACATATGGAACACTGAAGCTTTCTTT
TRBV6-6	.	TRBD2	TRBJ2-7	CASNPRRTSGRDEQYF	TGTGCCAGCAATCCTCGCCGGACTAGCGGGAGGGACGAGCAGTACTTC
TRBV10-3	.	TRBD2	TRBJ2-7	CAISERAGAYEQYF	TGTGCCATCAGTGAGAGGGCGGGAGCCTACGAGCAGTACTTC
TRBV10-2	few	.	TRBJ2-5	CASSGGEETQYF	TGCGCCAGCAGTGGGGGAGAAGAGACCCAGTACTTC
TRBV6-2/TRBV6-3	once	.	TRBJ2-7	CASSFYEYEQYF	TGTGCCAGCAGTTTCTACGAGTACGAGCAGTACTTC
TRBV9	.	TRBD2	TRBJ2-1	CASSGRTSGKSTLGSYNEQFF	TGTGCCAGCAGCGGACGGACTAGCGGGAAGTCTACGTTGGGATCCTACAATGAGCAGTTCTTC
TRBV5-5	.	.	TRBJ2-1	CASSFGLAYNEQFF	TGTGCCAGCAGCTTCGGGCTAGCTTACAATGAGCAGTTCTTC
TRBV7-8	.	TRBD1	TRBJ1-1	CASSRGQGTGSTEAFF	TGTGCCAGCAGCCGGGGACAGGGTACGGGAAGCACTGAAGCTTTCTTT
TRBV12-5	.	TRBD2	TRBJ2-7	CASGLAPGGTYEQYF	TGTGCTAGTGGTTTGGCCCCGGGAGGAACCTACGAGCAGTACTTC
TRBV28	.	.	TRBJ1-4	CASRTATNEKLFF	TGTGCCAGCCGAACTGCAACTAATGAAAAACTGTTTTTT
TRBV19	.	.	TRBJ2-7	CASSLGGSYEQYF	TGTGCCAGTAGTCTGGGGGGATCCTACGAGCAGTACTTC
TRBV6-1	.	.	TRBJ2-7	CASKRGDSDEQYF	TGTGCCAGCAAGAGAGGGGACTCCGACGAGCAGTACTTC
TRBV14	.	TRBD1	TRBJ2-5	CASSLDRAEETQYF	TGTGCCAGCAGCCTGGACAGGGCCGAAGAGACCCAGTACTTC
TRBV11-3	few	.	TRBJ1-2	CASSPRQVPYGYTF	TGTGCCAGCAGCCCCCGACAGGTTCCCTATGGCTACACCTTC
TRBV11-2	.	.	TRBJ1-4	CASSSTGGGEKLFF	TGTGCCAGCAGCTCGACCGGCGGGGGTGAAAAACTGTTTTTT
TRBV4-3	.	TRBD1	TRBJ1-5	CASSQLTGVNQPQHF	TGCGCCAGCAGCCAACTTACAGGGGTCAATCAGCCCCAGCATTTT
TRBV3-1/TRBV3-2	.	TRBD2	TRBJ2-1	CASAGGLSYNEQFF	TGTGCCAGCGCGGGGGGGCTCTCCTACAATGAGCAGTTCTTC
TRBV29-1	once	.	TRBJ1-1	CSVERQPNTEAFF	TGCAGCGTTGAAAGACAGCCGAACACTGAAGCTTTCTTT
TRBV18	.	.	TRBJ1-5	CASSPSQDQPQHF	TGTGCCAGCTCACCAAGTCAGGATCAGCCCCAGCATTTT
TRBV30	.	TRBD1	TRBJ2-1	CAWRGTGVTEQFF	TGTGCCTGGCGCGGGACAGGGGTAACTGAGCAGTTCTTC
TRBV7-8	.	.	TRBJ2-7	CASSFGRVSSEQYF	TGTGCCAGCAGCTTCGGCAGGGTCTCGTCCGAGCAGTACTTC
TRBV13	.	.	TRBJ2-1	CASSLSSVGSNEQFF	TGTGCCAGCAGCTTATCTAGCGTGGGATCCAATGAGCAGTTCTTC
TRBV6-5	.	.	TRBJ1-1	CASSQTGIEAFF	TGTGCCAGCAGCCAAACAGGGATTGAAGCTTTCTTT
TRBV3-1/TRBV3-2	.	TRBD1	TRBJ1-2	CASSQNIQGNGYTF	TGTGCCAGCAGCCAAAACATACAGGGGAATGGCTACACCTTC
TRBV13	.	.	TRBJ2-3	CASSLGGGTDTQYF	TGTGCCAGCAGCTTAGGCGGTGGCACAGATACGCAGTATTTT
TRBV5-1	.	.	TRBJ1-2	CASSLSAGSASNYGYTF	TGCGCCAGCAGCTTGAGTGCAGGGTCGGCTTCGAACTATGGCTACACCTTC
TRBV7-2	.	.	TRBJ2-3	CASSLSRAADTQYF	TGTGCCAGCAGCTTATCGAGGGCCGCAGATACGCAGTATTTT
TRBV19	.	.	TRBJ1-5	CASSIEGGNQPQHF	TGTGCCAGTAGTATCGAAGGGGGCAATCAGCCCCAGCATTTT
TRBV10-3	.	.	TRBJ1-2	CAISEFTGNYGYTF	TGTGCCATCAGTGAGTTCACAGGGAACTATGGCTACACCTTC
TRBV24-1	.	.	TRBJ2-1	CATSVTPYNEQFF	TGTGCCACCAGTGTAACTCCCTACAATGAGCAGTTCTTC
TRBV15	.	.	TRBJ1-4	CATSRASEKLFF	TGTGCCACCAGCAGAGCCTCTGAAAAACTGTTTTTT
TRBV5-6	.	.	TRBJ2-2	CASSLFLRRGNTGELFF	TGTGCCAGCAGCTTGTTTTTACGTCGGGGGAACACCGGGGAGCTGTTTTTT
TRBV5-1	once	.	TRBJ2-1	CASRNPSVTVYNEQFF	TGCGCCAGTCGGAATCCCTCAGTTACAGTCTACAATGAGCAGTTCTTC